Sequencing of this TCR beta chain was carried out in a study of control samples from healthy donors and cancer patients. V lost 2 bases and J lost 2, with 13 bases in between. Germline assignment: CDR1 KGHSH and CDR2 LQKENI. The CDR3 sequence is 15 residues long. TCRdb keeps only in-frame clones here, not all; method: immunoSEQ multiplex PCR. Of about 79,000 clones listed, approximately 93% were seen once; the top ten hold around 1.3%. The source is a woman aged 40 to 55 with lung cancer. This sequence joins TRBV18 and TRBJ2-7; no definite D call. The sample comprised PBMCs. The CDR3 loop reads CASSPSRITPYEQYF. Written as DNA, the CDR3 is TGTGCCAGCTCACCAAGCAGGATTACCCCCTACGAGCAGTACTTC.